The subject of this entry is one T cell receptor (beta chain). What it binds is not known. There are 21 residues in the CDR3. This entry is derived from a study of T cell responses to AZD1222 COVID-19 vaccine. Study results and limitations: Every sample of the repertoires postdated the peak T cell response. Nearly half of spike-specific TCRs reportedly go after variant regions that carry no mutations. Spike-specific TCR breadth and depth grew following two AZD1222 doses. A mostly white British donor set with more females was recruited, and clonal diversity was possibly underestimated.

The data were produced by immunoSEQ multiplex PCR, yet TCRdb's version contains in-frame clones alone and is incomplete. The data contain 170,000 or so clones, 90% of them seen just once; the ten biggest clones take up approximately 3%. The sequence was collected from an adult in good health. The chain is built from TRBV21-1 and TRBJ1-6; no check of the table's D call, TRBD1, against the DNA was made. TRBV21-1 is annotated as a pseudogene. Sequences were derived from peripheral blood, sampled on day 0 of AZD1222 vaccination. CDR3 amino acids: CASSPPAGDRVRGSYNSPLHF. Written as DNA, the CDR3 is TGTGCCAGCAGCCCCCCGGCTGGGGACAGGGTCCGTGGCTCCTATAATTCACCCCTCCACTTT.